A selection of T cell receptor beta chains follows, all from one sample in a study of cytomegalovirus exposure and HLA in healthy donors. TCRdb's copy holds only in-frame clones and misses some; the assay was immunoSEQ multiplex PCR. The table has about 150,000 clones, about 86% seen once. Material: PBMCs. The receptors were gathered from a man between 18 and 35 years old in good health and CMV-seropositive. Both conserved end residues are part of each CDR3. The D gene is left open where the match is weak. Not every row has a clone size; where given, it reads once, few, many or a size class.

v_gene: TRBV28; abundance: once; d_gene: NA; j_gene: TRBJ2-4; CDR3aa: CASSLTQGAKNIQYF; CDR3nt: TGTGCCAGCAGTTTAACTCAGGGAGCCAAAAACATTCAGTACTTC
v_gene: TRBV7-2; abundance: NA; d_gene: NA; j_gene: TRBJ1-1; CDR3aa: CASSLGLRNTEAFF; CDR3nt: TGTGCCAGCAGCTTGGGCCTTCGGAACACTGAAGCTTTCTTT
v_gene: TRBV5-1; abundance: NA; d_gene: TRBD1; j_gene: TRBJ2-3; CDR3aa: CASSSGHRGLGNTDTQYF; CDR3nt: TGCGCCAGCAGCTCGGGACACAGGGGGCTCGGAAACACAGATACGCAGTATTTT
v_gene: TRBV7-9; abundance: NA; d_gene: NA; j_gene: TRBJ2-7; CDR3aa: CASSLGRDEQYF; CDR3nt: TGTGCCAGCAGCTTAGGGAGAGACGAGCAGTACTTC
v_gene: TRBV9; abundance: once; d_gene: NA; j_gene: TRBJ1-5; CDR3aa: CAAGRGGGNQPQHF; CDR3nt: TGTGCCGCGGGGAGGGGGGGCGGCAATCAGCCCCAGCATTTT
v_gene: TRBV7-2; abundance: NA; d_gene: NA; j_gene: TRBJ2-2; CDR3aa: CASSTRTANTGELFF; CDR3nt: TGTGCCAGCAGCACTCGGACAGCGAACACCGGGGAGCTGTTTTTT
v_gene: TRBV5-1; abundance: NA; d_gene: NA; j_gene: TRBJ1-3; CDR3aa: CASDEGDGNTIYF; CDR3nt: TGCGCCAGCGACGAGGGAGATGGGAACACCATATATTTT
v_gene: TRBV7-9; abundance: NA; d_gene: TRBD1; j_gene: TRBJ1-1; CDR3aa: CASSLELTGSLPEAFF; CDR3nt: TGTGCCAGCAGCTTAGAATTGACAGGGTCTTTGCCTGAAGCTTTCTTT
v_gene: TRBV18; abundance: once; d_gene: TRBD1; j_gene: TRBJ1-1; CDR3aa: CASSPRDSMNTEAFF; CDR3nt: TGTGCCAGCTCACCGCGGGACAGCATGAACACTGAAGCTTTCTTT
v_gene: TRBV4-2; abundance: NA; d_gene: TRBD1; j_gene: TRBJ1-2; CDR3aa: CASSQEGTGGRDYGYTF; CDR3nt: TGTGCCAGCAGCCAAGAAGGGACAGGGGGCCGAGACTATGGCTACACCTTC
v_gene: TRBV2; abundance: few; d_gene: TRBD2; j_gene: TRBJ2-1; CDR3aa: CASSGGSGGAGDRFF; CDR3nt: TGTGCCAGCAGTGGCGGTAGCGGGGGGGCCGGAGATAGGTTCTTC
v_gene: TRBV4-2; abundance: NA; d_gene: NA; j_gene: TRBJ2-3; CDR3aa: CASSQDALMGGDADTQYF; CDR3nt: TGTGCCAGCAGCCAAGATGCGTTAATGGGCGGGGACGCAGATACGCAGTATTTT
v_gene: TRBV15; abundance: NA; d_gene: TRBD2; j_gene: TRBJ2-3; CDR3aa: CATSRWTSGGADRTDTQYF; CDR3nt: TGTGCCACCAGCAGGTGGACTAGCGGGGGGGCAGACAGGACAGATACGCAGTATTTT
v_gene: TRBV4-3; abundance: NA; d_gene: TRBD2; j_gene: TRBJ2-2; CDR3aa: CASSQSRGTSGSRSGELFF; CDR3nt: TGCGCCAGCAGCCAGTCTCGGGGGACTAGCGGGAGCAGAAGCGGGGAGCTGTTTTTT
v_gene: TRBV27; abundance: NA; d_gene: NA; j_gene: TRBJ2-5; CDR3aa: CASSRRDFQETQYF; CDR3nt: TGTGCCAGCAGCCGCCGGGACTTTCAAGAGACCCAGTACTTC
v_gene: TRBV5-1; abundance: NA; d_gene: NA; j_gene: TRBJ1-2; CDR3aa: CASSSWPGDGYTF; CDR3nt: TGCGCCAGCAGCTCCTGGCCGGGGGATGGCTACACCTTC
v_gene: TRBV29-1; abundance: few; d_gene: NA; j_gene: TRBJ1-2; CDR3aa: CSVEDLDSNYGYTF; CDR3nt: TGCAGCGTTGAAGACTTGGACAGTAACTATGGCTACACCTTC
v_gene: TRBV9; abundance: NA; d_gene: NA; j_gene: TRBJ1-2; CDR3aa: CASSVPQGGYTF; CDR3nt: TGTGCCAGCAGCGTACCACAGGGAGGCTACACCTTC
v_gene: TRBV5-1; abundance: NA; d_gene: NA; j_gene: TRBJ1-4; CDR3aa: CASSLAGQGTNEKLFF; CDR3nt: TGCGCCAGCAGCTTGGCCGGGCAGGGGACTAATGAAAAACTGTTTTTT
v_gene: TRBV19; abundance: few; d_gene: TRBD1; j_gene: TRBJ1-2; CDR3aa: CASSPGTEPSYGYTF; CDR3nt: TGTGCCAGTAGCCCCGGGACAGAACCATCCTATGGCTACACCTTC
v_gene: TRBV6-6; abundance: NA; d_gene: TRBD1; j_gene: TRBJ1-3; CDR3aa: CASSDTDRAGNTIYF; CDR3nt: TGTGCCAGCAGCGATACGGACAGGGCTGGAAACACCATATATTTT
v_gene: TRBV7-3; abundance: NA; d_gene: NA; j_gene: TRBJ2-2; CDR3aa: CASSRRGSPSDTGELFF; CDR3nt: TGTGCCAGCAGCCGCCGGGGGAGCCCCTCCGACACCGGGGAGCTGTTTTTT
v_gene: TRBV5-6; abundance: NA; d_gene: NA; j_gene: TRBJ1-5; CDR3aa: CASSRGRSLNQPQHF; CDR3nt: TGTGCCAGCAGTAGGGGCCGTTCTCTTAATCAGCCCCAGCATTTT
v_gene: TRBV27; abundance: once; d_gene: NA; j_gene: TRBJ2-1; CDR3aa: CASSESASSYNEQFF; CDR3nt: TGTGCCAGCAGTGAATCGGCTAGCTCCTACAATGAGCAGTTCTTC
v_gene: TRBV5-1; abundance: NA; d_gene: TRBD2; j_gene: TRBJ2-3; CDR3aa: CASSPTSGSDTQYF; CDR3nt: TGCGCCAGCAGTCCGACTAGCGGGAGCGATACGCAGTATTTT
v_gene: TRBV19; abundance: NA; d_gene: TRBD1; j_gene: TRBJ1-4; CDR3aa: CASSLDRDRATNEKLFF; CDR3nt: TGTGCCAGTAGTCTCGACAGGGACCGGGCAACTAATGAAAAACTGTTTTTT
v_gene: TRBV7-9; abundance: NA; d_gene: NA; j_gene: TRBJ1-3; CDR3aa: CASSLAQSGNTIYF; CDR3nt: TGTGCCAGCAGCTTAGCCCAGTCTGGAAACACCATATATTTT
v_gene: TRBV7-3; abundance: NA; d_gene: NA; j_gene: TRBJ2-5; CDR3aa: CASALSRGQETQYF; CDR3nt: TGTGCCAGCGCCCTTTCACGGGGACAAGAGACCCAGTACTTC
v_gene: TRBV14; abundance: NA; d_gene: TRBD1; j_gene: TRBJ2-1; CDR3aa: CASSLGDRGPDEQFF; CDR3nt: TGTGCCAGCAGCCTGGGGGACAGGGGGCCGGATGAGCAGTTCTTC
v_gene: TRBV30; abundance: few; d_gene: TRBD1; j_gene: TRBJ2-3; CDR3aa: CAWTTTGTVDTQYF; CDR3nt: TGTGCCTGGACCACGACAGGGACGGTAGATACGCAGTATTTT
v_gene: TRBV20-1; abundance: NA; d_gene: TRBD1; j_gene: TRBJ1-2; CDR3aa: CSARTGRVF; CDR3nt: TGCAGTGCTAGGACAGGGAGAGTCTTC
v_gene: TRBV27; abundance: NA; d_gene: NA; j_gene: TRBJ2-7; CDR3aa: CASSPRVQARSYYEQYF; CDR3nt: TGTGCCAGCAGTCCGAGAGTCCAGGCAAGGTCCTACTACGAGCAGTACTTC
v_gene: TRBV11-2; abundance: NA; d_gene: TRBD2; j_gene: TRBJ2-3; CDR3aa: CASSSGLAWRADTQYF; CDR3nt: TGTGCCAGCAGCTCCGGACTAGCGTGGCGTGCAGATACGCAGTATTTT
v_gene: TRBV30; abundance: NA; d_gene: NA; j_gene: TRBJ2-1; CDR3aa: CAWSRRSEQFF; CDR3nt: TGTGCCTGGAGTAGGAGGAGTGAGCAGTTCTTC
v_gene: TRBV2; abundance: NA; d_gene: NA; j_gene: TRBJ1-3; CDR3aa: CASRAGNSGNTIYF; CDR3nt: TGTGCCAGCAGGGCAGGCAACTCTGGAAACACCATATATTTT
v_gene: TRBV11-2; abundance: NA; d_gene: NA; j_gene: TRBJ2-2; CDR3aa: CASSLVTGGTGELFF; CDR3nt: TGTGCCAGCAGCTTAGTCACCGGTGGCACCGGGGAGCTGTTTTTT
v_gene: TRBV13; abundance: NA; d_gene: TRBD2; j_gene: TRBJ2-1; CDR3aa: CASLGRESGRADEQFF; CDR3nt: TGTGCCAGCTTGGGGAGGGAAAGCGGGAGGGCCGATGAGCAGTTCTTC
v_gene: TRBV27; abundance: NA; d_gene: NA; j_gene: TRBJ1-2; CDR3aa: CASSLSRIAGNYGYTF; CDR3nt: TGTGCCAGCAGTTTATCGAGGATCGCGGGGAACTATGGCTACACCTTC
v_gene: TRBV5-8; abundance: NA; d_gene: NA; j_gene: TRBJ2-5; CDR3aa: CASSLGLTQETQYF; CDR3nt: TGTGCCAGCAGCTTGGGACTAACCCAAGAGACCCAGTACTTC
v_gene: TRBV7-9; abundance: NA; d_gene: NA; j_gene: TRBJ1-4; CDR3aa: CASSSRGEKLFF; CDR3nt: TGTGCCAGCAGCTCAAGAGGAGAAAAACTGTTTTTT
v_gene: TRBV4-2; abundance: NA; d_gene: TRBD2; j_gene: TRBJ2-5; CDR3aa: CASSQATGGMETQYF; CDR3nt: TGTGCCAGCAGCCAAGCCACGGGAGGCATGGAGACCCAGTACTTC
v_gene: TRBV9; abundance: NA; d_gene: TRBD1; j_gene: TRBJ2-7; CDR3aa: CASSPPGGQGAYEQYF; CDR3nt: TGTGCCAGCAGTCCACCCGGGGGACAGGGGGCGTACGAGCAGTACTTC
v_gene: TRBV4-1; abundance: NA; d_gene: NA; j_gene: TRBJ2-7; CDR3aa: CASSQVIGTGYEQYF; CDR3nt: TGCGCCAGCAGCCAAGTAATAGGTACAGGGTACGAGCAGTACTTC
v_gene: TRBV4-1; abundance: NA; d_gene: NA; j_gene: TRBJ1-4; CDR3aa: CASSQLREGKLFF; CDR3nt: TGCGCCAGCAGCCAATTAAGGGAGGGAAAACTGTTTTTT
v_gene: TRBV30; abundance: once; d_gene: NA; j_gene: TRBJ1-2; CDR3aa: CAWSAVGTNNYGYTF; CDR3nt: TGTGCCTGGAGTGCCGTGGGGACAAATAACTATGGCTACACCTTC
v_gene: TRBV4-3; abundance: NA; d_gene: TRBD1; j_gene: TRBJ1-2; CDR3aa: CASSQEGQGAYGYTF; CDR3nt: TGCGCCAGCAGCCAAGAGGGACAGGGGGCCTATGGCTACACCTTC
v_gene: TRBV11-1; abundance: once; d_gene: NA; j_gene: TRBJ2-3; CDR3aa: CASSRTGSIVADTQYF; CDR3nt: TGTGCCAGCAGCCGGACGGGGTCTATCGTCGCAGATACGCAGTATTTT
v_gene: TRBV7-9; abundance: NA; d_gene: TRBD1; j_gene: TRBJ1-2; CDR3aa: CASSSTGGAANGYTF; CDR3nt: TGTGCCAGCAGCTCTACAGGGGGCGCGGCAAATGGCTACACCTTC
v_gene: TRBV29-1; abundance: NA; d_gene: TRBD1; j_gene: TRBJ2-1; CDR3aa: CSGWGTGSGNEQFF; CDR3nt: TGCAGCGGCTGGGGGACAGGGAGTGGCAATGAGCAGTTCTTC
v_gene: TRBV6-5; abundance: NA; d_gene: NA; j_gene: TRBJ1-5; CDR3aa: CATSPRGGNQPQHF; CDR3nt: TGTGCCACTTCTCCCCGGGGGGGCAATCAGCCCCAGCATTTT
v_gene: TRBV30; abundance: NA; d_gene: TRBD1; j_gene: TRBJ1-5; CDR3aa: CAAHRGPDSNQPQHF; CDR3nt: TGTGCTGCTCACAGGGGCCCAGATAGCAATCAGCCCCAGCATTTT
v_gene: TRBV19; abundance: NA; d_gene: TRBD2; j_gene: TRBJ2-7; CDR3aa: CASSTRLAGFYEQYF; CDR3nt: TGTGCCAGTAGTACCCGGCTAGCGGGGTTCTACGAGCAGTACTTC
v_gene: TRBV11-3; abundance: NA; d_gene: NA; j_gene: TRBJ2-3; CDR3aa: CASSFRGTDTQYF; CDR3nt: TGTGCCAGCAGCTTCAGGGGAACAGATACGCAGTATTTT